These 29 T cell receptor beta chains were sequenced from one sample in a study of regulatory T cells in long-lasting Graves disease. Researchers made TCR beta libraries by using iRepertoire HTBI primers and running Arm-PCR on CDR3 regions. One entry per CDR3 protein, called by TCRdb with MiXCR from the multiplex PCR reads. The sample has some 490,000 distinct CDR3 sequences; more than 10% are singletons. The time point is: newly diagnosed GD, antithyroid drugs for less than 3 months. Isolated PBMC RNA provided the starting material for the TCR library. This sample was also put to use in a study of T cells in Graves' hyperthyroidism and ophthalmopathy.

The sequences come from peripheral blood mononuclear cells (PBMCs), collected at new diagnosis, from a patient treated with antithyroid drugs. The source of these receptors is a woman aged 25 to 39 with Graves disease.

Remarks on this clonotype: Being one base from a much bigger clone, this may be a read error. The V and J genes are TRBV30 and TRBJ2-2; no reliable D call. Trimming left V 0 bases short and J 3 bases short, with 5 bases between. There are 13 residues in the CDR3. Germline values: CDR1 GTSNPN, CDR2 SVGIG (reference sequence). The CDR3 DNA sequence: TGTGCCTGGAGTGTGATGGACACCGGGGAGCTGTTTTTT. Translating it yields CAWSVMDTGELFF.

Concerning this clonotype itself: A much larger clone differs by one base, so this may be a read error. For the CDR3, the DNA is TGTGCCAGCAGCCCCGTTGCTGCTTTAAGAGAGTTCTTC. Its protein is CASSPVAALREFF. The genes are TRBV5-5 and TRBJ2-1; D ambiguous. Deletions cut 4 bases from V and 14 bases from J, with 19 bases between. CDR3 length: 13 residues. Germline CDR1 SGHKS, CDR2 YYEKEE (reference sequence).

In its sample, this clonotype was seen many times. The CDR3 protein is CASSQWDTNSPLHF. In DNA form, the CDR3 reads TGTGCCAGCAGCCAATGGGACACAAATTCACCCCTCCACTTT. The rearrangement links TRBV3-1 to TRBJ1-6; a weak D match, TRBD1 (6 bases). Trimming shortened V by 2 bases and J by 7 bases, and 9 bases separated the two germline ends. The CDR3 sequence is 14 residues long. The germline CDR1 and CDR2 sequences are LGHDT and YNNKEL (reference sequence).

Ten or more counts support this clonotype. The J gene is TRBJ2-7, the V gene TRBV6-1; 8 bases align to TRBD2. CDR3 size: 14 residues. Germline CDR1 is MNHNS and CDR2 is SASEGT. V lost 5 bases and J lost 4; bases outside the gene matches: 7. The CDR3 sequence: CASSLAGKAYEQYF. CDR3 in DNA: TGTGCCAGCAGTCTAGCGGGTAAAGCGTACGAGCAGTACTTC.

Many counts were recorded for this clonotype. This chain joins TRBV10-3 and TRBJ1-5, with D unclear. The V end lost 5 bases, the J end lost 0 bases, and 5 bases lay between the germline ends. The CDR3 is 13 amino acids. Germline values: CDR1 ENHRY, CDR2 SYGVKD. The CDR3 bases are TGTGCCATCAGTCCTTATAGCAATCAGCCCCAGCATTTT. This encodes CAISPYSNQPQHF.

At least ten counts were recorded for this clonotype. V is TRBV7-2 and J is TRBJ2-1; D gene unclear. The CDR3 totals 16 residues. The germline V gene has CDR1 SGHTA and CDR2 FQGNSA. Trimming took 5 bases from V and 7 from J, leaving 21 bases between them. The CDR3 protein is CASSTSLGGVLNEQFF. CDR3 DNA: TGTGCCAGCAGCACTTCCCTGGGTGGGGTCCTGAATGAGCAGTTCTTC. The full variable domain, rest sourced from reference TRBV7-2 and TRBJ2-1, is GAGVSQSPSNKVTEKGKDVELRCDPISGHTALYWYRQSLGQGLEFLIYFQGNSAPDKSGLPSDRFSAERTGGSVSTLTIQRTQQEDSAVYLCASSTSLGGVLNEQFFGPGTRLTVL.

This clonotype was seen ten or more times. V usage is TRBV10-2 and J usage is TRBJ2-5; no definite D call. The germline V gene has CDR1 WSHSY and CDR2 SAAADI. This CDR3 is 13 amino acids long. Trimming removed 5 bases from V and 4 bases from J, with 11 bases in between. DNA of the CDR3: TGCGCCAGCAGTATTTACAGTACAGAGACCCAGTACTTC. Protein product: CASSIYSTETQYF.

This clonotype came up many times. The V gene is TRBV6-1, the J gene TRBJ2-7; 7 nucleotides agree with TRBD2. The trim removed 8 bases at V and 3 bases at J, leaving 7 bases unmatched. This CDR3 is built from 13 residues. Per the germline V gene, CDR1 is MNHNS and CDR2 is SASEGT. CDR3 bases: TGTGCCAGCGCAGTTCGGGAGGACTACGAGCAGTACTTC. Its translation: CASAVREDYEQYF.

The gene calls are TRBV4-1 and TRBJ1-1, with 7 bases that match TRBD1. Germline trimming cut 4 bases from V and 1 base from J; bases unmatched to any gene: 9. The CDR3 length is 16 residues. The germline V gene encodes CDR1 MGHRA and CDR2 YSYEKL. CDR3: CASSPDPGGWNTEAFF. CDR3 sequence (DNA): TGCGCCAGCAGCCCGGACCCAGGGGGATGGAACACTGAAGCTTTCTTT.

In this sample, this clonotype turned up many times. The chain couples TRBV18 to TRBJ1-1; 8 positions match TRBD1. Germline CDR1 and CDR2: KGHSH and LQKENI. This CDR3 comprises 12 residues. Losses at the gene ends were 3 bases for V and 8 bases for J; bases not matched to a gene: 2. This CDR3 reads CASSPDRAEAFF. The CDR3 nucleotides are TGTGCCAGCTCACCGGACAGGGCCGAAGCTTTCTTT.

This clonotype has just a few counts. The chain carries TRBV9 and TRBJ2-1, with 10 bases aligning to TRBD2. The CDR3 covers 18 residues. From germline, CDR1 is SGDLS and CDR2 YYNGEE. The trim removed 5 bases at V and 5 bases at J, leaving 16 bases unmatched. CDR3 protein: CASSVTTYSGLANNEQFF. In DNA form, the CDR3 reads TGTGCCAGCAGTGTCACCACCTACTCGGGACTAGCGAACAATGAGCAGTTCTTC.

The rearrangement links TRBV28 to TRBJ1-2; D is unresolved. Per the germline V gene, CDR1 is MDHEN and CDR2 is SYDVKM. This CDR3 has 13 residues. The ends were cut back, 4 bases at V and 13 bases at J, with 19 bases in the middle. As DNA, the CDR3 is TGTGCCAGCAGTTCCGGTCCCCGGGCCTATGGCACCTTC. Amino acids: CASSSGPRAYGTF.

This clonotype was found many times. The chain is built from TRBV27 and TRBJ2-7; D remains unclear. CDR1 and CDR2 from the germline V gene are MNHEY and SMNVEV (reference sequence). V lost 7 bases to trimming and J lost 2 bases, with 21 bases between them. The CDR3 totals 16 residues. The CDR3 DNA reads TGTGCCAGCACCCGCGTTGGGCAGTTATCAACCTACGAGCAGTACTTC. Translating gives CASTRVGQLSTYEQYF.

At least ten counts were recorded for this clonotype. The DNA of the CDR3 is TGTGCCAGCAGCCAGACCCTCGGGAGGACTAGTGGGCAGTTCTTC. Protein sequence: CASSQTLGRTSGQFF. The chain links TRBV7-2 to TRBJ2-1, with TRBD2 matching over 7 bases. Trimming at V came to 5 bases and at J to 12 bases, leaving 16 bases not matched to a gene. This CDR3 has 15 amino acids. In germline, CDR1 is SGHTA, CDR2 FQGNSA.

This clonotype has a count of ten or more. The rearrangement joins TRBV5-1 to TRBJ2-1, with 8 positions matching TRBD2. The V segment lost 0 bases and the J segment 0 bases; nucleotides outside the gene matches: 8. Germline CDR1 reads SGHRS; CDR2 reads YFSETQ. The CDR3 length is 18 residues. CDR3 amino acids: CASSLVPMTSASYNEQFF. CDR3 nucleotide sequence: TGCGCCAGCAGCTTGGTGCCCATGACTAGCGCCTCCTACAATGAGCAGTTCTTC.

This clonotype appeared many times. V and J are TRBV7-8 and TRBJ2-1; the D gene is possibly TRBD2 (5 bases). V was clipped by 5 bases and J by 5 bases, with 13 bases between them. The CDR3 loop spans 14 amino acids. Germline V gene sequence: CDR1 SGHVS, CDR2 FQNEAQ. The CDR3 reads CASSLGMSDNEQFF. In DNA form, the CDR3 reads TGTGCCAGCAGCCTCGGGATGAGCGACAATGAGCAGTTCTTC.

Ten or more counts support this clonotype. The gene calls are TRBV3-1 and TRBJ2-1; no reliable D call. Trimming left V 2 bases short and J 1 base short, with 9 bases between. CDR3 size: 15 residues. CDR1 and CDR2 (germline): LGHDT, YNNKEL (reference sequence). The CDR3 region is CASSQWRNSYNEQFF. CDR3 DNA sequence: TGTGCCAGCAGCCAATGGCGGAATTCCTACAATGAGCAGTTCTTC.

The chain's CDR3 is CASSLGLAGGPRNEQFF. CDR3 in DNA: TGTGCCAGCAGTTTGGGACTAGCGGGAGGGCCAAGGAATGAGCAGTTCTTC. This rearrangement joins TRBV28 to TRBJ2-1, with 16 nucleotides matching TRBD2. In germline, CDR1 is MDHEN, CDR2 SYDVKM. With V trimmed by 3 bases and J by 7 bases, 6 bases remained unmatched. This CDR3 is 17 amino acids long.

Turning to this clonotype: A much larger clone sits a single nucleotide away, making a read error possible. The V and J genes are TRBV6-1 and TRBJ1-5; D uncertain. V lost 3 bases and J 5 bases, leaving 8 bases between the germline ends. The CDR3 runs 13 residues. CDR1 is MNHNS and CDR2 is SASEGT in the germline V gene. The chain's CDR3 is CASSEAQYQPQHF. The CDR3 nucleotides read TGTGCCAGCAGTGAGGCCCAATATCAGCCCCAGCATTTT.

The chain recombines TRBV29-1 with TRBJ2-7; the D call may be TRBD1 or TRBD2 (5 bases each). This CDR3 has 13 residues. The V gene lost 4 bases and the J gene lost 1 base, with 11 bases spanning the gap. The V gene's germline CDR1 is SQVTM and CDR2 ANQGSEA. The CDR3 DNA sequence: TGCAGCGTTGGGGGGACCGATTCCTACGAGCAGTACTTC. Translation: CSVGGTDSYEQYF.

In this sample, this clonotype turned up many times. The chain employs TRBV5-6 and TRBJ1-2, with 9 positions matching TRBD1. The germline V gene has CDR1 SGHDT and CDR2 YYEEEE. After removal of 0 bases from V and 5 bases from J, the junction contained 11 bases not matched to a gene. The CDR3 covers 17 residues. The CDR3 DNA follows: TGTGCCAGCAGCTTGGTTGGGCACAGGGGGCAGGCATATGGCTACACCTTC. Its protein product is CASSLVGHRGQAYGYTF.

The V call is TRBV7-9, the J call TRBJ1-1; D is unresolved. The ends were cut back, 5 bases at V and 0 bases at J, with 13 bases in the middle. The CDR3 consists of 15 residues. Per the germline V gene, CDR1 is SEHNR and CDR2 is FQNEAQ (reference sequence). The CDR3 region is CASSPSHGVNTEAFF. The CDR3 bases are TGTGCCAGCAGCCCGTCACATGGGGTGAACACTGAAGCTTTCTTT.

This clonotype was found many times. The V call is TRBV9, the J call TRBJ1-6; D perhaps matches TRBD1 (5 bases). Trimming took off 3 bases at V and 9 bases at J, with 13 bases between the two ends. The CDR3 has 14 residues. Germline CDR1 reads SGDLS; CDR2 reads YYNGEE. CDR3 sequence reads: CASSAGGGVSPLHF. The CDR3 nucleotides read TGTGCCAGCAGCGCTGGGGGGGGGGTTTCACCCCTCCACTTT.

The table lists this clonotype with many counts. The chain couples TRBV10-3 to TRBJ2-5; D may be TRBD2 (6 bases). The CDR3 extends over 15 amino acids. V shed 2 bases and J shed 1 base, with 11 bases lying between them. From germline, CDR1 is ENHRY and CDR2 SYGVKD. The CDR3 region is CAISENGLIQETQYF. The CDR3 region has the DNA TGTGCCATCAGTGAGAATGGACTAATCCAAGAGACCCAGTACTTC.

The sample holds a few counts of this clonotype. This chain uses TRBV12-3 or TRBV12-4 with TRBJ2-7; 7 positions agree with TRBD2. The CDR3 runs 16 residues. J was trimmed by 3 bases and V by 3 bases; bases with no gene match: 11. CDR3 loop: CASSFFEGGPNYEQYF. Here the CDR3 DNA reads TGTGCCAGCAGTTTTTTTGAGGGAGGGCCGAACTACGAGCAGTACTTC.

The chain recombines TRBV27 with TRBJ2-6; D is unresolved. The CDR3 sequence is 14 residues long. The V end lost 4 bases, the J end lost 2 bases, and 6 bases lay between the germline ends. The V gene's germline CDR1 is MNHEY and CDR2 SMNVEV (reference sequence). The CDR3 protein is CASSSSAGANVLTF. As DNA, the CDR3 is TGTGCCAGCAGTTCATCGGCTGGGGCCAACGTCCTGACTTTC.

This clonotype occurred a few times. V gene TRBV28 combines with J gene TRBJ1-1; D is unclear. The CDR3 is 14 amino acids. The V and J ends lost 7 bases and 5 bases respectively, with 17 bases between them. Germline CDR1 MDHEN, CDR2 SYDVKM. The CDR3 protein is CASTLSGVKTEAFF. Here the CDR3 DNA reads TGTGCCAGCACTCTAAGCGGGGTCAAGACTGAAGCTTTCTTT.

This clonotype was recorded at least ten times. The chain combines TRBV11-3 with TRBJ2-1; no firm D call. CDR3 length: 14 amino acids. V was cut by 1 base and J by 4 bases, with 8 bases left in between. From germline, CDR1 is SGHNT and CDR2 YENEEA. Here the CDR3 reads CASSLAPAYNEQFF. As DNA, the CDR3 is TGTGCCAGCAGCTTAGCGCCAGCATACAATGAGCAGTTCTTC. The complete variable domain, with remaining parts taken from reference TRBV11-3 and TRBJ2-1, reads EAGVVQSPRYKIIEKKQPVAFWCNPISGHNTLYWYLQNLGQGPELLIRYENEEAVDDSQLPKDRFSAERLKGVDSTLKIQPAELGDSAVYLCASSLAPAYNEQFFGPGTRLTVL.

As for this clonotype: A clone one base away is much larger, so this may be a read error. The gene calls are TRBV18 and TRBJ2-3; TRBD2 matches 7 bases. The germline V gene encodes CDR1 KGHSH and CDR2 LQKENI. The CDR3 consists of 16 residues. CDR3 bases: TGTGCCAGCTCACCTAGCAGCGGGACCTACACAGATTCGCAGTATTTT. Protein: CASSPSSGTYTDSQYF.